This TCR beta chain was found in a study of T cells expressing NK-cell markers. The CDR3 totals 15 residues. In germline, CDR1 is ENHRY, CDR2 SYGVKD. TCRdb reprocessed the 5' RACE reads and keeps a single row for each CDR3 protein, giving no DNA. Recorded for this sample: 400,000 to 550,000 distinct CDR3 sequences. This TCR came from a woman aged 18-70 years in good health. Source material: blood T cells: a sorted CD56 or NKG2C T cell subset, CD4+ or CD8+ T cells, or bulk PBMC T cells (not recorded which). This chain uses TRBV10-3 with TRBJ2-5; there is no DNA to check the TCRdb D call of TRBD2. The CDR3 here is CAIRRTSQGEETQYF.